The following is a TCR beta chain sequence with its context. The antigen is not known. This sample was included in a study of T cell responses to AZD1222 COVID-19 vaccine. Broader study findings: An increase in Spike-specific TCR breadth and depth was observed after two AZD1222 doses. Of the AZD1222 recipients, only five to seven were seropositive at baseline.

Trimming stripped 2 bases from V and 7 bases from J, with 22 bases between. The CDR3 consists of 17 residues. Germline V gene sequence: CDR1 SGDLS, CDR2 YYNGEE. This table comes from immunoSEQ multiplex PCR, and its TCRdb copy is limited to in-frame clones, with some not included. The sample lists 100,000 to 150,000 clones; approximately 94% were seen once. The chain recombines TRBV9 with TRBJ1-5, with D maybe TRBD1 (6 bases). The TCR sequence derives from an adult who received the AZD1222 COVID-19 vaccine. The specimen comprised peripheral blood, sampled 28 days after the second AZD1222 dose. Here the CDR3 reads CASSVSPLGGAGQPQHF. In DNA form, the CDR3 reads TGTGCCAGCAGCGTTTCGCCCTTGGGGGGGGCCGGGCAGCCCCAGCATTTT.